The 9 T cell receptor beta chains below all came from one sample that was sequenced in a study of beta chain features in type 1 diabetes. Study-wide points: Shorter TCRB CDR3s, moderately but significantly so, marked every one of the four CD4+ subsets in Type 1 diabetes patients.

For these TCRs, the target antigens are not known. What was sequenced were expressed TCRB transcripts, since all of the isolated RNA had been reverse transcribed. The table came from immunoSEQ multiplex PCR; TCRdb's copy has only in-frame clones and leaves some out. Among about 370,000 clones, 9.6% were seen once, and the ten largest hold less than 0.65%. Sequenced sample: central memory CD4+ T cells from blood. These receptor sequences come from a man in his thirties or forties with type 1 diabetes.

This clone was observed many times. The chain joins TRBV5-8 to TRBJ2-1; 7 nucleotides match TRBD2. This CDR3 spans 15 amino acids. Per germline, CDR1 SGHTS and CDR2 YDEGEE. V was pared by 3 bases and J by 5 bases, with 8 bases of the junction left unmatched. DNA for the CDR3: TGTGCCAGCAGCTCCGGGACTACAAGTAACAATGAGCAGTTCTTC. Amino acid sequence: CASSSGTTSNNEQFF. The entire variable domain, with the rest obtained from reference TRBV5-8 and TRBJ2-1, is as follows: EAGVTQSPTHLIKTRGQQATLRCSPISGHTSVYWYQQALGLGLQFLLWYDEGEERNRGNFPPRFSGRQFPNYSSELNVNALELEDSALYLCASSSGTTSNNEQFFGPGTRLTVL.

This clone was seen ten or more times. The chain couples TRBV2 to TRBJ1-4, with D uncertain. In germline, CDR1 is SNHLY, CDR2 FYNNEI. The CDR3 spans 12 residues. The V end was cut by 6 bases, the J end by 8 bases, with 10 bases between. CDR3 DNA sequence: TGTGCCAGCAGAATCCGGGAGGAAAAACTGTTTTTT. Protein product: CASRIREEKLFF.

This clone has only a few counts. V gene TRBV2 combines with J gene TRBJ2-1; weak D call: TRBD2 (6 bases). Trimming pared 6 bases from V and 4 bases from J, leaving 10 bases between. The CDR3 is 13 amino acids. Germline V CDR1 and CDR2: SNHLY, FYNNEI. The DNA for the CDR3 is TGTGCCAGCAGGCGGGACCGTTACAATGAGCAGTTCTTC. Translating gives CASRRDRYNEQFF.

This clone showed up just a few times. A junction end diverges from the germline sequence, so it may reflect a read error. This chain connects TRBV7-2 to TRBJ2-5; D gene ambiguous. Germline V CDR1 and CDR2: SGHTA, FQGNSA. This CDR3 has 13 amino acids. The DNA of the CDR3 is TGCGCCAGCAGCCAAGCAGGCGGAGAGACCCAGTACTTC. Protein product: CASSQAGGETQYF.

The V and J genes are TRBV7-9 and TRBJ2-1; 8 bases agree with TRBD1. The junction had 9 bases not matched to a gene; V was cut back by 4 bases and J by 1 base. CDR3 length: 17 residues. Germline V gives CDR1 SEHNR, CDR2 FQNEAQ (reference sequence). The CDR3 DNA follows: TGTGCCAGCAGCTCCTCTCAGGGGGCTACATCCTACAATGAGCAGTTCTTC. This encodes CASSSSQGATSYNEQFF.

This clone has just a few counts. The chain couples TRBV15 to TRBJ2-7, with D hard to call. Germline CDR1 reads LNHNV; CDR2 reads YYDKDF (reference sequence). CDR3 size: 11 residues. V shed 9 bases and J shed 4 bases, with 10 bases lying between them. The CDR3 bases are TGTGCCACGAGAAAGGGATACGAGCAGTACTTC. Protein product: CATRKGYEQYF.

The CDR3 DNA reads as TGTGCCAGCAGCCAAGTCGGGGCGGTTGATGGCTACACCTTC. This encodes CASSQVGAVDGYTF. The V and J genes are TRBV14 and TRBJ1-2; D might be TRBD1 (5 bases). This CDR3 spans 14 amino acids. V was shortened by 1 base and J by 6 bases, with 12 bases between the two germline ends. Germline-derived CDR1 and CDR2 are SGHDN and FVKESK.

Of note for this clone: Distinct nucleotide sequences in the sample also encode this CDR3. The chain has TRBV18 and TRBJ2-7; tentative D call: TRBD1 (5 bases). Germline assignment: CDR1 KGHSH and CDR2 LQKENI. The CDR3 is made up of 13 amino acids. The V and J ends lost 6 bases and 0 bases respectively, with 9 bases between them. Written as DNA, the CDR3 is TGTGCCAGCTCTCCCGACAGCTCCTACGAGCAGTACTTC. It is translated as CASSPDSSYEQYF. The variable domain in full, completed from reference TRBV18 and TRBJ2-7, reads NAGVMQNPRHLVRRRGQEARLRCSPMKGHSHVYWYRQLPEEGLKFMVYLQKENIIDESGMPKERFSAEFPKEGPSILRIQQVVRGDSAAYFCASSPDSSYEQYFGPGTRLTVT.

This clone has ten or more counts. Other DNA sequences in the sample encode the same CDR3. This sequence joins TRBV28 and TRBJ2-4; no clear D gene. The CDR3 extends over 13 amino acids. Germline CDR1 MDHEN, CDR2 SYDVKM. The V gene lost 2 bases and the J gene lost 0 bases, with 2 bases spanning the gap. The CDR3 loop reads CASSLLAKNIQYF. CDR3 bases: TGTGCCAGCAGTTTACTAGCCAAAAACATTCAGTACTTC.